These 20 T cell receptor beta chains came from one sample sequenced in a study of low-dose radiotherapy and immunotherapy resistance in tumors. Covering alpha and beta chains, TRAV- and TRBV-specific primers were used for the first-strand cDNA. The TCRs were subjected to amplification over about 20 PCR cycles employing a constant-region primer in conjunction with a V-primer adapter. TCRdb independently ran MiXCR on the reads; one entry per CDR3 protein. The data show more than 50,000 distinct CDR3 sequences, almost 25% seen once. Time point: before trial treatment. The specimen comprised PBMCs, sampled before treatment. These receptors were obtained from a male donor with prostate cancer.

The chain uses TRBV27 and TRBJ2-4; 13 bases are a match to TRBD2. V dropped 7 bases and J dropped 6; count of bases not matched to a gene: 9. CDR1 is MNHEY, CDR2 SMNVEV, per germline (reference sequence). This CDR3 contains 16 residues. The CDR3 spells CASTSTTSGRTNIQYF. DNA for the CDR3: TGTGCCAGCACCAGTACGACTAGCGGGAGGACAAACATTCAGTACTTC.

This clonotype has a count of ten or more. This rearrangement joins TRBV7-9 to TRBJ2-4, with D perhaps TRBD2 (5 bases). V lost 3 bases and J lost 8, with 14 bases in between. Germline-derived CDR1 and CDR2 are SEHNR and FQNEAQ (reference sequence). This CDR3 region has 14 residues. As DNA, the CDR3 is TGTGCCAGCAGCTTCACCCCCTCCGGGGACATTCAGTACTTC. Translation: CASSFTPSGDIQYF.

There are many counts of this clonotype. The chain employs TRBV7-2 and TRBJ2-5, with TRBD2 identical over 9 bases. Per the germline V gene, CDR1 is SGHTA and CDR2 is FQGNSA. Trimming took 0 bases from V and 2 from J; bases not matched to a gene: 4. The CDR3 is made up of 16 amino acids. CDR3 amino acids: CASSLASGGLQETQYF. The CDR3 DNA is TGTGCCAGCAGCTTAGCGAGCGGGGGGTTACAAGAGACCCAGTACTTC.

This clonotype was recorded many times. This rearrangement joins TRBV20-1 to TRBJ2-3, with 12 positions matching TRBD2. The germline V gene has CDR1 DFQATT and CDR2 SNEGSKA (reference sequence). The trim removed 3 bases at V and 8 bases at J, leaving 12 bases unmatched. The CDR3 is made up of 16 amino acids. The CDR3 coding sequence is TGCAGTGCTAGGAGACGCGGGCTAGCGGGAGGGGTTACGCAGTATTTT. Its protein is CSARRRGLAGGVTQYF.

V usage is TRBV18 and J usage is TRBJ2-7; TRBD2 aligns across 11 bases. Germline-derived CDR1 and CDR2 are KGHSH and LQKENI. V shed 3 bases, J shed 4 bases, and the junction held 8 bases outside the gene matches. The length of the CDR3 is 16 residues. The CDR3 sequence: CASSPKTSGTIYEQYF. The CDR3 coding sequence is TGTGCCAGCTCACCGAAGACTAGCGGGACTATTTACGAGCAGTACTTC.

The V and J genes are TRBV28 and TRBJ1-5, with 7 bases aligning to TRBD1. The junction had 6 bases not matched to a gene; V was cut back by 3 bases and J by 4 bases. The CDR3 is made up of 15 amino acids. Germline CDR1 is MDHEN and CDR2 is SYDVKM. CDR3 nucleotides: TGTGCCAGCAGTTTGCACAGGGGTGGGAATCAGCCCCAGCATTTT. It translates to CASSLHRGGNQPQHF. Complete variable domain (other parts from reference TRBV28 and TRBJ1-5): DVKVTQSSRYLVKRTGEKVFLECVQDMDHENMFWYRQDPGLGLRLIYFSYDVKMKEKGDIPEGYSVSREKKERFSLILESASTNQTSMYLCASSLHRGGNQPQHFGDGTRLSIL.

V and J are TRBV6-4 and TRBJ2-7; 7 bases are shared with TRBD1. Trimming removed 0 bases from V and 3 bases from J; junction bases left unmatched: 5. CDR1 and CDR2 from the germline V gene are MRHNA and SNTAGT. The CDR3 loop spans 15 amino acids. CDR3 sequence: CASSDSGTESYEQYF. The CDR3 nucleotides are TGTGCCAGCAGTGACTCCGGGACAGAAAGCTACGAGCAGTACTTC.

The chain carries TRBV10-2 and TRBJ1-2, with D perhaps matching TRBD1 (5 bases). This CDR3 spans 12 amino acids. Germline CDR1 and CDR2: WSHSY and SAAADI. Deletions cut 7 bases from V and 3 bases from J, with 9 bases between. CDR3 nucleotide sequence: TGCGCCAGCATGAGGGACGACTATGGCTACACCTTC. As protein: CASMRDDYGYTF.

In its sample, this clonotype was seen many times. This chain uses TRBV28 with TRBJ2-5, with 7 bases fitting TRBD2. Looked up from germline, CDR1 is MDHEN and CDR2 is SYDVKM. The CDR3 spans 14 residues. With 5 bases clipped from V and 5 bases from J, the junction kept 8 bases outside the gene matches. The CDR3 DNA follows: TGTGCCAGCAGTCCCCCGGGGGGTGGGGAGACCCAGTACTTC. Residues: CASSPPGGGETQYF.

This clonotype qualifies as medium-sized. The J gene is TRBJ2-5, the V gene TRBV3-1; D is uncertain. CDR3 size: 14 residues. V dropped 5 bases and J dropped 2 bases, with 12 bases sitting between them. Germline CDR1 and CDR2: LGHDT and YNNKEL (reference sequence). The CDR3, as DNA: TGTGCCAGCAGCTGGCCGGGCCGTCAAGAGACCCAGTACTTC. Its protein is CASSWPGRQETQYF.

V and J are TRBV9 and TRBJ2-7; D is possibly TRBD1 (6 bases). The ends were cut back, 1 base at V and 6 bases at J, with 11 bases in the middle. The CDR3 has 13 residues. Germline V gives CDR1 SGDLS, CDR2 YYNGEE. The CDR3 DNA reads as TGTGCCAGCAGCGTATTGGGGGCGAGCGAGCAGTACTTC. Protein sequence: CASSVLGASEQYF.

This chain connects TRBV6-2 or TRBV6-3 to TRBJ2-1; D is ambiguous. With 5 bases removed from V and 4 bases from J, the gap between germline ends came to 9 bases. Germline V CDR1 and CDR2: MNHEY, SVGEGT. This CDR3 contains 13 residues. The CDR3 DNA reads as TGTGCCAGCAGTGCAACGTTGTACAATGAGCAGTTCTTC. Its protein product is CASSATLYNEQFF.

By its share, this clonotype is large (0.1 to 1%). The CDR3 spells CASSSVSGELFF. CDR3 DNA sequence: TGTGCCAGCAGTTCGGTCAGTGGGGAGCTGTTTTTT. J is TRBJ2-2 and V is TRBV28; D unclear. Trimming took 4 bases from V and 8 from J, leaving 8 bases between them. The CDR3 loop spans 12 amino acids. CDR1 is MDHEN and CDR2 is SYDVKM in the germline V gene.

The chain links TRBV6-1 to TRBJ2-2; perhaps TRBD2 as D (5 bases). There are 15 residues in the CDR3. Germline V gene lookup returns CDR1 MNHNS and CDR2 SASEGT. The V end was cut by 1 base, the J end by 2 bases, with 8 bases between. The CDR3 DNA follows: TGTGCCAGCAGTGAAGGTCGGACTAACACCGGGGAGCTGTTTTTT. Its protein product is CASSEGRTNTGELFF.

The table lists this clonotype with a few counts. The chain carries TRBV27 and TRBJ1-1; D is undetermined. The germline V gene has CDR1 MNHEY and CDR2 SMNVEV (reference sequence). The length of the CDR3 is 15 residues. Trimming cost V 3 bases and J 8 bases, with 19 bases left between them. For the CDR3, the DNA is TGTGCCAGCAGTTTCTACTCTCTTCAGCCGACCGAAGCTTTCTTT. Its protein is CASSFYSLQPTEAFF.

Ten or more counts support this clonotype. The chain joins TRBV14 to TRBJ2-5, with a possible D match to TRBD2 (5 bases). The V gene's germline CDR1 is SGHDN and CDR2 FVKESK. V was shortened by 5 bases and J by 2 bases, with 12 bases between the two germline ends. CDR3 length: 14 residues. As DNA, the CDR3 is TGTGCCAGCAGCATTTCTAGCACACAAGAGACCCAGTACTTC. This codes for CASSISSTQETQYF.

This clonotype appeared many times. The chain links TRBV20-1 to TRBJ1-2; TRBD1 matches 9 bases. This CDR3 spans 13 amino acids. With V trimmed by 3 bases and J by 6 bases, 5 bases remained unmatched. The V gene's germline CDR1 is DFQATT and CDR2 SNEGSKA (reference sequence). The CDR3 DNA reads TGCAGTGCTAGTGAGGGACAGGGCAATGGCTACACCTTC. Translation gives CSASEGQGNGYTF.

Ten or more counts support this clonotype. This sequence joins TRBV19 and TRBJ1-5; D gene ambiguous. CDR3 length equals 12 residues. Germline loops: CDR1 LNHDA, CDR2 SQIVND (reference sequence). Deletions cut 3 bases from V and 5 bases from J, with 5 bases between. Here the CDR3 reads CASSMYDQPQHF. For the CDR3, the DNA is TGTGCCAGTAGTATGTATGATCAGCCCCAGCATTTT.

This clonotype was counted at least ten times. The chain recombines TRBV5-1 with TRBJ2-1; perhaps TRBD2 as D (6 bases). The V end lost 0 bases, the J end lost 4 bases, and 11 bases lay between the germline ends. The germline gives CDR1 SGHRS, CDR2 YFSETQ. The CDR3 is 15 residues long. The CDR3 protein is CASSLGGDPYNEQFF. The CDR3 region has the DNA TGCGCCAGCAGCTTGGGGGGGGACCCATACAATGAGCAGTTCTTC.

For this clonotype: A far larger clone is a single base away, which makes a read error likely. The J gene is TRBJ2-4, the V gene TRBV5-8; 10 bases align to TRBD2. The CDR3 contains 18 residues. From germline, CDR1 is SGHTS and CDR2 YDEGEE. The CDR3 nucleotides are TGTGCCAGCAGCTTGTCTGCTAGCGGGGGACTGGCCAAAAACATTCTGTACTTC. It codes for CASSLSASGGLAKNILYF. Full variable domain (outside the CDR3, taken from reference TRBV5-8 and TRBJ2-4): EAGVTQSPTHLIKTRGQQATLRCSPISGHTSVYWYQQALGLGLQFLLWYDEGEERNRGNFPPRFSGRQFPNYSSELNVNALELEDSALYLCASSLSASGGLAKNILYFGAGTRLSVL.